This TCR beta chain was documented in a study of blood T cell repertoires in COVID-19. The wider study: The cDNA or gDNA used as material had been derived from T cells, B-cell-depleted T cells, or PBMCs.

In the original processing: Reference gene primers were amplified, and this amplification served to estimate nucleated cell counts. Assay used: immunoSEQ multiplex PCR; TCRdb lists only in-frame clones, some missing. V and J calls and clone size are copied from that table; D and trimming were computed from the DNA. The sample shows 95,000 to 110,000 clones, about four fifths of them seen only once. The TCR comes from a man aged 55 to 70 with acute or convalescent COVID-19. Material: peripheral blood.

The CDR3 DNA reads TGCAGCGTTTTAAGGACGGGAGGACGGGCCGGGGAGCTGTTTTTT. Translation gives CSVLRTGGRAGELFF. This chain joins TRBV29-1 and TRBJ2-2; 7 nucleotides match TRBD2. The CDR3 length is 15 residues. Germline lookup yields CDR1 SQVTM and CDR2 ANQGSEA. V was clipped by 5 bases and J by 6 bases; unmatched bases: 12.